This T cell receptor beta chain was observed in a study of type 1 regulatory T cells. Overall study context: An in vitro protocol generated T-allo10, a Tr1-enriched, alloantigen-specific CD4 T cell product.

In the case of this clonotype: Antigen unknown.

Broader study findings: Compared with non-Tr1 cells, Tr1 cells showed a narrower TCR repertoire.

One entry per CDR3 protein, called by TCRdb with MiXCR from the reads. This sample has around 64,000 distinct CDR3 sequences, with more than 20% found just once. The TCR sequence derives from a human donor in good health. Sequenced: cultured type 1 regulatory T (Tr1) cells, either the whole culture or a sorted fraction (not recorded which).

CDR3 DNA: TGTGCCAGCAGCTTGGCCGGTAGCGGGAGTCTCTACGAGCAGTACTTC. This translates into CASSLAGSGSLYEQYF. V is TRBV5-4 and J is TRBJ2-7; 9 nucleotides align to TRBD2. The CDR3 length is 16 residues. The V gene's germline CDR1 is SGHNT and CDR2 YYREEE (reference sequence). V trimming: 0 bases; J trimming: 3 bases; junction bases outside the gene matches: 7. The whole variable domain, filled in from reference TRBV5-4 and TRBJ2-7, reads ETGVTQSPTHLIKTRGQQVTLRCSSQSGHNTVSWYQQALGQGPQFIFQYYREEENGRGNFPPRFSGLQFPNYSSELNVNALELDDSALYLCASSLAGSGSLYEQYFGPGTRLTVT.